Below are 8 T cell receptor beta chains sequenced from a single sample in a study of cytomegalovirus exposure and HLA in healthy donors. Data came from immunoSEQ multiplex PCR; TCRdb stores just in-frame clones and leaves some out. The top ten hold roughly 0.82% of the sample, which has about 400,000 clones, 86% seen once. The sample was PBMCs. The receptors originated from a woman under 30 in good health and CMV-seronegative.

This chain joins TRBV20-1 and TRBJ2-7, with a tentative D call TRBD1 (5 bases). The CDR3 spans 11 residues. Germline V gene data show CDR1 as DFQATT and CDR2 as SNEGSKA (reference sequence). V lost 3 bases, J lost 3 bases, and 6 bases lay in between. The CDR3, as DNA: TGCAGTGCTAGCGGACACTACGAGCAGTACTTC. Protein product: CSASGHYEQYF.

CDR3 nucleotides: TGTGCCAGCAGTTTATACAGGAAAGAGACCCAGTACTTC. It encodes CASSLYRKETQYF. The genes are TRBV27 and TRBJ2-5; D might be TRBD1 (5 bases). Between the trimmed V and J ends, which lost 1 base and 3 bases, there was a span of 6 bases. CDR1 is MNHEY, CDR2 SMNVEV, per germline (reference sequence). There are 13 residues in the CDR3.

The J gene is TRBJ2-5, the V gene TRBV4-2; TRBD2 aligns across 8 bases. Per the germline V gene, CDR1 is LGHNA and CDR2 is YNFKEQ. The CDR3 length is 17 residues. J was trimmed by 4 bases and V by 0 bases; bases with no gene match: 10. In nucleotides, the CDR3 is TGTGCCAGCAGCCAAGATGCTCGGGGGGGCCGGGGAGAGACCCAGTACTTC. This gives the protein CASSQDARGGRGETQYF.

This clone was observed once. The chain recombines TRBV20-1 with TRBJ2-5; D gene uncertain. Germline values: CDR1 DFQATT, CDR2 SNEGSKA (reference sequence). V lost 1 base and J lost 5, with 5 bases in between. The CDR3 is 11 residues long. CDR3 in DNA: TGCAGTGCTAGAGCCAGGGAGACCCAGTACTTC. This gives the protein CSARARETQYF.

Points on this clone: In the same sample, other DNA sequences code for this CDR3. The chain carries TRBV2 and TRBJ2-7; a possible D gene is TRBD1 (5 bases). The CDR3 contains 13 residues. Looked up from germline, CDR1 is SNHLY and CDR2 is FYNNEI. Trimming took 4 bases from V and 0 from J, leaving 7 bases between them. The CDR3 DNA follows: TGTGCCAGCAGTGCTGACAGCTCCTACGAGCAGTACTTC. Its protein is CASSADSSYEQYF.

The gene calls are TRBV27 and TRBJ2-1; TRBD2 agrees at 8 bases. Trimming cost V 2 bases and J 8 bases; bases outside gene matches: 8. Germline CDR1 is MNHEY and CDR2 is SMNVEV (reference sequence). The CDR3 is made up of 15 amino acids. CDR3: CASSLGGRPPDEQFF. The CDR3 nucleotides are TGTGCCAGCAGTTTAGGCGGGAGGCCCCCCGATGAGCAGTTCTTC.

This clone was detected only a few times. The V call is TRBV9, the J call TRBJ2-1; weak D call: TRBD1 (5 bases). Germline V gene lookup returns CDR1 SGDLS and CDR2 YYNGEE. This CDR3 region has 15 residues. V was shortened by 0 bases and J by 1 base, with 8 bases between the two germline ends. Here the CDR3 reads CASSVVPGSYNEQFF. In DNA form, the CDR3 reads TGTGCCAGCAGCGTAGTTCCAGGGTCCTACAATGAGCAGTTCTTC.

This chain connects TRBV2 to TRBJ2-3; 11 nucleotides agree with TRBD2. Germline-derived CDR1 and CDR2 are SNHLY and FYNNEI. The CDR3 contains 15 residues. V shed 9 bases and J 5 bases; nucleotides not matched to a gene: 10. The CDR3 DNA follows: TGTGCCAGGGCCGGGACCGGACTAGCGGGAGATACGCAGTATTTT. Its translation is CARAGTGLAGDTQYF.